Listed here are 19 T cell receptor beta chains from one sample, sequenced in a study of cytomegalovirus exposure and HLA in healthy donors. The PCR employed 60 Vbeta primers together with 13 Jbeta primers. The repertoire was sequenced with immunoSEQ multiplex PCR; TCRdb's copy has only in-frame clones and lacks some. The data hold around 180,000 clones, with 81% observed a single time. Sequenced material: PBMCs. The receptors here all came from a woman aged 18-35 years in good health and CMV-seropositive.

This clone came up once. The genes are TRBV18 and TRBJ2-2; D unclear. The CDR3 contains 17 residues. CDR1 and CDR2 (germline): KGHSH, LQKENI. The ends were cut back, 3 bases at V and 0 bases at J, with 14 bases in the middle. The CDR3 bases are TGTGCCAGCTCACCTCGCCCCCCGGGTCCGAACACCGGGGAGCTGTTTTTT. Protein sequence: CASSPRPPGPNTGELFF.

V is TRBV27 and J is TRBJ2-7; 11 positions match TRBD2. Germline CDR1 and CDR2: MNHEY and SMNVEV (reference sequence). Trimming cost V 6 bases and J 2 bases; bases outside gene matches: 6. There are 15 residues in the CDR3. The CDR3 here is CASRPTSGGPYEQYV. CDR3 DNA: TGTGCCAGCAGGCCAACTAGCGGGGGACCCTACGAGCAGTACGTC.

This chain uses TRBV4-2 with TRBJ2-3; 8 nucleotides match TRBD2. The CDR3 spans 16 residues. In germline, CDR1 is LGHNA, CDR2 YNFKEQ. The V and J ends lost 4 bases and 4 bases, in that order; junction bases with no gene match: 10. The CDR3 DNA follows: TGTGCCAGCAGCCCACAATTTACGGGGGGGGCAGATACGCAGTATTTT. Encoded protein: CASSPQFTGGADTQYF.

This clone was picked up a small number of times. This chain links TRBV6-1 with TRBJ2-7, with 9 bases lining up with TRBD1. Germline V CDR1 and CDR2: MNHNS, SASEGT. The length of the CDR3 is 14 residues. V trimming: 1 base; J trimming: 6 bases; junction bases outside the gene matches: 4. Written as DNA, the CDR3 is TGTGCCAGCAGTGAAGGGGACAGGGTTACCGAGCAGTACGTC. It is translated as CASSEGDRVTEQYV.

The chain combines TRBV7-6 with TRBJ2-7; TRBD1 is a possible D gene (6 bases). Germline V lookup: CDR1 SGHVS, CDR2 FNYEAQ. V shed 1 base and J shed 6 bases, with 7 bases lying between them. CDR3 length: 12 amino acids. The CDR3 DNA reads as TGTGCCAGCAGCTTAGGGGGGCTCGAGCAGTACTTC. This codes for CASSLGGLEQYF.

The chain has TRBV21-1 and TRBJ2-7; the tabulated D call, TRBD2, remains unverified against the DNA. TRBV21-1 is recorded as a pseudogene. This CDR3 region has 14 residues. The CDR3 DNA follows: TGTGCCAGCAGCAGCAAGGAGGAGATCTACGAGCAGTACGTC. It translates to CASSSKEEIYEQYV.

This clone was recorded once. The V gene is TRBV13, the J gene TRBJ1-2; 8 nucleotides align to TRBD1. This CDR3 comprises 13 residues. Germline V gene lookup returns CDR1 PRHDT and CDR2 FYEKMQ (reference sequence). V trimming: 5 bases; J trimming: 2 bases; junction bases outside the gene matches: 1. CDR3 in DNA: TGTGCCAGCAGCCGGACAGGGAACTATGGCTACACCTTC. Translating gives CASSRTGNYGYTF.

This chain uses TRBV5-4 with TRBJ2-7; possible D gene TRBD2, 5 bases. This CDR3 spans 14 amino acids. Per the germline V gene, CDR1 is SGHNT and CDR2 is YYREEE (reference sequence). Trimming left V 4 bases short and J 3 bases short, with 14 bases between. The CDR3 is CASSPAGVGYEQYF. The DNA of the CDR3 is TGTGCCAGCAGCCCGGCCGGGGTGGGCTACGAGCAGTACTTC.

V gene TRBV13 combines with J gene TRBJ2-5; a possible D gene is TRBD2 (5 bases). CDR1 PRHDT and CDR2 FYEKMQ come from the germline V gene (reference sequence). CDR3 size: 14 residues. V was shortened by 1 base and J by 11 bases, with 17 bases between the two germline ends. In DNA, the CDR3 is TGTGCCAGCAGCTTAGCTGCCGAACCCACGGGGCAGTACTTC. It translates to CASSLAAEPTGQYF.

J is TRBJ1-5 and V is TRBV19, with TRBD1 identical over 7 bases. In germline, CDR1 is LNHDA, CDR2 SQIVND (reference sequence). J was trimmed by 1 base and V by 5 bases; bases with no gene match: 8. There are 16 residues in the CDR3. CDR3 nucleotides: TGTGCCAGTAGTCGGACAGGCTTTAGCAGCAATCAGCCCCAGCATTTT. Its translation: CASSRTGFSSNQPQHF.

This clone showed up just a few times. The J gene is TRBJ2-5, the V gene TRBV6-1; the match to TRBD1 covers 9 bases. Germline trimming cut 3 bases from V and 1 base from J; bases unmatched to any gene: 3. CDR3 length: 15 residues. Looked up from germline, CDR1 is MNHNS and CDR2 is SASEGT. CDR3 sequence (DNA): TGTGCCAGCAGTGATCTGACAGGGGGCCAAGAGACCCAGTACTTC. It codes for CASSDLTGGQETQYF.

The CDR3 DNA is TGCGCCAGCAGCTTGGCGGAAAGGTCTCGGGACTATGGCTACACCTTC. It specifies CASSLAERSRDYGYTF. The chain employs TRBV5-1 and TRBJ1-2, with D unresolved. Looked up from germline, CDR1 is SGHRS and CDR2 is YFSETQ. The CDR3 has 16 residues. Trimming cost V 0 bases and J 3 bases, with 15 bases left between them.

The CDR3 loop reads CASNSGQGWEKLFF. CDR3 sequence (DNA): TGTGCCAGCAACTCGGGACAGGGTTGGGAAAAACTGTTTTTT. This sequence joins TRBV9 and TRBJ1-4; TRBD1 aligns across 9 bases. With V trimmed by 6 bases and J by 8 bases, 8 bases remained unmatched. The CDR3 loop spans 14 amino acids. Germline values: CDR1 SGDLS, CDR2 YYNGEE.

The chain carries TRBV2 and TRBJ1-2; 7 bases are a match to TRBD1. V was pared by 6 bases and J by 7 bases, with 8 bases of the junction left unmatched. CDR3 length: 13 amino acids. Germline values: CDR1 SNHLY, CDR2 FYNNEI. The CDR3 here is CASSRQGPSGYTF. In DNA form, the CDR3 reads TGTGCCAGCAGCCGACAGGGCCCTTCTGGCTACACCTTC. Full variable domain (outside the CDR3, taken from reference TRBV2 and TRBJ1-2): EPEVTQTPSHQVTQMGQEVILRCVPISNHLYFYWYRQILGQKVEFLVSFYNNEISEKSEIFDDQFSVERPDGSNFTLKIRSTKLEDSAMYFCASSRQGPSGYTFGSGTRLTVV.

This clone came up a few times. The chain is built from TRBV29-1 and TRBJ1-1; the D gene is possibly TRBD1 (6 bases). The CDR3 covers 12 residues. Germline CDR1 and CDR2: SQVTM and ANQGSEA. Trimming pared 4 bases from V and 6 bases from J, leaving 12 bases between. Here the CDR3 DNA reads TGCAGCGTTGGGGGGCTGGGCGCTGAAGCTTTCTTT. Amino acid sequence: CSVGGLGAEAFF. Together with reference TRBV29-1 and TRBJ1-1, the CDR3 gives the full variable domain: SAVISQKPSRDICQRGTSLTIQCQVDSQVTMMFWYRQQPGQSLTLIATANQGSEATYESGFVIDKFPISRPNLTFSTLTVSNMSPEDSSIYLCSVGGLGAEAFFGQGTRLTVV.

This clone was seen just once. The chain uses TRBV7-3 and TRBJ2-1; D unclear. Germline lookup yields CDR1 SGHTA and CDR2 FQGTGA. The CDR3 has 14 residues. With 2 bases removed from V and 4 bases from J, the gap between germline ends came to 9 bases. CDR3 coding DNA: TGTGCCAGCAGCTTACCAACAGAGTACAATGAGCAGTTCTTC. This gives the protein CASSLPTEYNEQFF.

The chain couples TRBV9 to TRBJ2-1, with D maybe TRBD1 (6 bases). Germline CDR1 is SGDLS and CDR2 is YYNGEE. The CDR3 runs to 16 residues. Trimming left V 0 bases short and J 4 bases short, with 14 bases between. The CDR3: CASSVGGVGGYNEQFF. For the CDR3, the DNA is TGTGCCAGCAGCGTAGGAGGGGTAGGGGGTTACAATGAGCAGTTCTTC.

The genes are TRBV9 and TRBJ1-1; 8 nucleotides line up with TRBD1. Unmatched junction bases numbered 10, after V lost 0 bases and J lost 3 bases. This CDR3 is built from 17 residues. Germline CDR1 SGDLS, CDR2 YYNGEE. Here the CDR3 reads CASSVAPGGLGYTEAFF. The CDR3 region has the DNA TGTGCCAGCAGCGTAGCCCCAGGGGGCTTAGGTTACACTGAAGCTTTCTTT.

CDR3 in amino acids: CASSGTDRPPGELFF. In DNA, the CDR3 is TGTGCCAGCAGCGGAACGGACAGGCCCCCCGGGGAGCTGTTTTTT. The rearrangement links TRBV9 to TRBJ2-2; 7 positions match TRBD1. The V gene end was trimmed by 3 bases and the J gene end by 6 bases; junction bases not matched to a gene: 8. CDR3 length equals 15 residues. Germline V gene lookup returns CDR1 SGDLS and CDR2 YYNGEE.